Below are 22 T cell receptor beta chains sequenced from a single sample in a study of blood T cell repertoires in COVID-19. Generated by immunoSEQ multiplex PCR, the TCRdb table keeps only in-frame clones and is missing some. The table has around 260,000 clones, 85% seen once. Input material: peripheral blood. These TCRs come from a human donor in a cohort sampled during active COVID-19.

This clone was found once. CDR3 sequence reads: CASRKAGVTYNEQFF. Written as DNA, the CDR3 is TGTGCCAGCAGGAAAGCGGGAGTAACCTACAATGAGCAGTTCTTC. The chain joins TRBV25-1 to TRBJ2-1, with 8 bases that match TRBD2. V shed 6 bases and J 2 bases; nucleotides not matched to a gene: 6. Germline values: CDR1 MGHDK, CDR2 SYGVNS. The CDR3 runs 15 residues.

The table lists this clone with a few counts. Here the CDR3 DNA reads TGTGCCAGCAGCCCAATAGGTGGGCCCTCTGAAGCTTTCTTT. Its protein product is CASSPIGGPSEAFF. The V gene is TRBV7-8, the J gene TRBJ1-1; no clear D gene. CDR1 and CDR2 (germline): SGHVS, FQNEAQ. V was shortened by 5 bases and J by 6 bases, with 16 bases between the two germline ends. The CDR3 is 14 residues long.

V and J are TRBV28 and TRBJ2-5; 10 bases match TRBD2. The germline gives CDR1 MDHEN, CDR2 SYDVKM. The CDR3 extends over 16 amino acids. V shed 4 bases, J shed 5 bases, and the junction held 10 bases outside the gene matches. The CDR3 region has the DNA TGTGCCAGCAGTTCGCGATCTAGCGGGAGTGCGGAGACCCAGTACTTC. It specifies CASSSRSSGSAETQYF.

V gene TRBV19 combines with J gene TRBJ2-5; 7 bases fit TRBD1. The CDR3 covers 14 residues. Germline V gives CDR1 LNHDA, CDR2 SQIVND (reference sequence). Losses at the gene ends were 5 bases for V and 2 bases for J; bases not matched to a gene: 5. CDR3 region: CASSPRDRQETQYF. The CDR3 coding sequence is TGTGCCAGTAGTCCAAGGGACAGACAAGAGACCCAGTACTTC. Variable domain in full (rest from reference TRBV19 and TRBJ2-5): DGGITQSPKYLFRKEGQNVTLSCEQNLNHDAMYWYRQDPGQGLRLIYYSQIVNDFQKGDIAEGYSVSREKKESFPLTVTSAQKNPTAFYLCASSPRDRQETQYFGPGTRLLVL.

This chain links TRBV30 with TRBJ2-7; a possible D gene is TRBD2 (5 bases). The ends were cut back, 1 base at V and 4 bases at J, with 8 bases in the middle. Looked up from germline, CDR1 is GTSNPN and CDR2 is SVGIG (reference sequence). This CDR3 is built from 12 residues. CDR3 loop: CAWSGSGYEQYF. The CDR3 nucleotides are TGTGCCTGGAGTGGGTCGGGGTACGAGCAGTACTTC.

The genes are TRBV5-1 and TRBJ2-3, with 7 bases fitting TRBD2. The CDR3 extends over 16 amino acids. J was trimmed by 0 bases and V by 1 base; bases with no gene match: 5. Germline-derived CDR1 and CDR2 are SGHRS and YFSETQ. The CDR3 nucleotides read TGCGCCAGCAGCTTGTCCCCAGCGGGAAGCACAGATACGCAGTATTTT. Translated, it gives CASSLSPAGSTDTQYF.

V is TRBV7-2 and J is TRBJ2-7; D perhaps matches TRBD1 (5 bases). CDR1 and CDR2 from the germline V gene are SGHTA and FQGNSA. This CDR3 region has 16 residues. V lost 1 base and J lost 5, with 18 bases in between. The CDR3 loop is CASSLGPAGLANEQYF. CDR3 coding DNA: TGTGCCAGCAGCTTAGGGCCAGCAGGGTTAGCCAACGAGCAGTACTTC.

This chain connects TRBV19 to TRBJ2-6; tentative D call: TRBD1 (5 bases). Germline CDR1 LNHDA, CDR2 SQIVND (reference sequence). This CDR3 comprises 16 residues. The germline V and J ends were trimmed by 5 bases and 2 bases, with 13 bases remaining between them. CDR3 sequence (DNA): TGTGCCAGTAGTGACCCCGGCAGGGCTGGGGCCAACGTCCTGACTTTC. Its translation: CASSDPGRAGANVLTF.

For the CDR3, the DNA is TGTGCCAGCAGTCTGGGCCGCTACTACGAGCAGTACTTC. This gives the protein CASSLGRYYEQYF. The rearrangement links TRBV2 to TRBJ2-7; D is undetermined. CDR1 is SNHLY, CDR2 FYNNEI, per germline. The CDR3 contains 13 residues. The V and J ends lost 5 bases and 3 bases respectively, with 11 bases between them.

The J gene is TRBJ2-3, the V gene TRBV9, with D possibly TRBD2 on 6 matching bases. V lost 0 bases to trimming and J lost 3 bases, with 11 bases between them. CDR3 size: 15 residues. Germline loops: CDR1 SGDLS, CDR2 YYNGEE. CDR3 residues: CASSVVAGRTDTQYF. For the CDR3, the DNA is TGTGCCAGCAGCGTAGTGGCGGGACGTACAGATACGCAGTATTTT.

V gene TRBV29-1 combines with J gene TRBJ2-2; TRBD1 agrees at 10 bases. This CDR3 contains 15 residues. CDR1 SQVTM and CDR2 ANQGSEA come from the germline V gene. Trimming took 4 bases from V and 6 from J; bases not matched to a gene: 8. The chain's CDR3 is CSVAWTGGSPGELFF. The CDR3 DNA reads TGCAGCGTTGCTTGGACAGGGGGGTCTCCCGGGGAGCTGTTTTTT.

V usage is TRBV12-5 and J usage is TRBJ2-3; 9 nucleotides match TRBD1. This CDR3 has 15 residues. J gave up 0 bases and V 5 bases, and 3 bases lay outside the gene matches. CDR1 and CDR2 from the germline V gene are LGHNT and FRNRAP. The CDR3 loop is CASGPGTGSTDTQYF. Here the CDR3 DNA reads TGTGCTAGTGGTCCCGGGACAGGGAGCACAGATACGCAGTATTTT.

The chain is built from TRBV10-3 and TRBJ1-5; TRBD1 is a possible D gene (5 bases). CDR1 ENHRY and CDR2 SYGVKD come from the germline V gene. With 3 bases removed from V and 4 bases from J, the gap between germline ends came to 22 bases. CDR3 size: 18 residues. CDR3 residues: CAISDEWGGTLVNQPQHF. The CDR3 region has the DNA TGTGCCATCAGTGATGAATGGGGCGGCACTCTTGTTAATCAGCCCCAGCATTTT.

CDR3 residues: CASSPRQGRNEQFF. In DNA form, the CDR3 reads TGTGCCAGCTCCCCCAGACAGGGGAGGAATGAGCAGTTCTTC. This chain joins TRBV18 and TRBJ2-1; 8 nucleotides agree with TRBD1. The ends lost 6 bases at V and 7 bases at J; junction bases unmatched: 8. The CDR3 consists of 14 residues. The germline V gene encodes CDR1 KGHSH and CDR2 LQKENI.

This chain connects TRBV12-5 to TRBJ2-1, with 10 bases matching TRBD2. Germline V gene data show CDR1 as LGHNT and CDR2 as FRNRAP. The CDR3 runs 15 residues. V trimming: 7 bases; J trimming: 7 bases; junction bases outside the gene matches: 10. The CDR3 is CASASSGRAENEQFF. In nucleotides, the CDR3 is TGTGCTAGTGCCTCGAGCGGGAGGGCGGAGAATGAGCAGTTCTTC.

J is TRBJ1-5 and V is TRBV28, with D possibly TRBD1 on 5 matching bases. Germline-derived CDR1 and CDR2 are MDHEN and SYDVKM. V was cut by 3 bases and J by 15 bases, with 15 bases left in between. This CDR3 has 12 residues. DNA for the CDR3: TGTGCCAGCAGTTTTGGGCAGGGTGGATCGCATTTT. It translates to CASSFGQGGSHF.

This chain connects TRBV19 to TRBJ2-4; D is undetermined. The CDR3 is made up of 15 amino acids. Germline CDR1 reads LNHDA; CDR2 reads SQIVND (reference sequence). With 6 bases removed from V and 0 bases from J, the gap between germline ends came to 12 bases. This chain's CDR3 is CASRSSRLAKNIQYF. CDR3 coding DNA: TGTGCCAGTAGATCGAGTAGACTAGCCAAAAACATTCAGTACTTC. The variable domain in full, completed from reference TRBV19 and TRBJ2-4, reads DGGITQSPKYLFRKEGQNVTLSCEQNLNHDAMYWYRQDPGQGLRLIYYSQIVNDFQKGDIAEGYSVSREKKESFPLTVTSAQKNPTAFYLCASRSSRLAKNIQYFGAGTRLSVL.

The J gene is TRBJ2-3, the V gene TRBV5-1, with D perhaps matching TRBD1 (6 bases). Looked up from germline, CDR1 is SGHRS and CDR2 is YFSETQ. The CDR3 runs 15 residues. Trimming shortened V by 0 bases and J by 4 bases, and 12 bases separated the two germline ends. Here the CDR3 DNA reads TGCGCCAGCAGCTTGGCGGGCAGGGGTGCAGATACGCAGTATTTT. As protein: CASSLAGRGADTQYF.

The chain has TRBV4-1 and TRBJ1-4, with D uncertain. This CDR3 contains 15 residues. The germline V and J ends were trimmed by 5 bases and 4 bases, with 14 bases remaining between them. Germline V gene data show CDR1 as MGHRA and CDR2 as YSYEKL. CDR3 region: CASSSPGRDNEKLFF. CDR3 nucleotides: TGCGCCAGCAGCTCCCCGGGGAGGGATAATGAAAAACTGTTTTTT.

J is TRBJ2-7 and V is TRBV28, with a tentative D call TRBD2 (6 bases). V was clipped by 8 bases and J by 3 bases, with 14 bases between them. Germline CDR1 MDHEN, CDR2 SYDVKM. CDR3 length: 13 residues. The CDR3 DNA follows: TGTGCCAGCTCGGGAGTGGGGATCTACGAGCAGTACTTC. This sequence encodes CASSGVGIYEQYF.

V and J are TRBV29-1 and TRBJ2-3; TRBD2 aligns across 10 bases. This CDR3 spans 15 amino acids. Germline lookup yields CDR1 SQVTM and CDR2 ANQGSEA. The V gene end was trimmed by 5 bases and the J gene end by 4 bases; junction bases not matched to a gene: 9. CDR3 sequence: CSVRHLAGVSDTQYF. DNA for the CDR3: TGCAGCGTTCGCCATCTAGCGGGAGTTTCAGATACGCAGTATTTT.

V usage is TRBV18 and J usage is TRBJ2-2; 8 bases are shared with TRBD2. After removal of 0 bases from V and 5 bases from J, the junction contained 5 bases not matched to a gene. The CDR3 sequence is 16 residues long. Germline values: CDR1 KGHSH, CDR2 LQKENI. CDR3 amino acids: CASSPPRASGTGELFF. CDR3 DNA: TGTGCCAGCTCACCACCACGGGCTAGCGGGACCGGGGAGCTGTTTTTT.